Listed below are T cell receptor beta chains from one sample, sequenced in a study of immune characterization of retroperitoneal liposarcoma. TCRdb reanalysed the PCR reads using MiXCR and keeps one entry per CDR3 protein. The sample carries around 12,000 distinct CDR3 sequences, approximately 26% recorded once. The sequenced material came from tumor tissue. The receptor source for this set is a male donor with retroperitoneal liposarcoma. Both conserved end residues are part of each CDR3. A D gene is named only where the DNA matches it firmly. A row's size may be missing; if present it is once, few, many or a size class.

J: TRBJ1-4
D: .
size: few
V: TRBV10-1
CDR3: CASRPGATNEKLFF
DNA: TGCGCCAGCAGACCGGGAGCAACTAATGAAAAACTGTTTTTT

J: TRBJ2-3
D: .
size: many
V: TRBV27
CDR3: CASSFFGSTDTQYF
DNA: TGTGCCAGCAGTTTCTTCGGGAGCACAGATACGCAGTATTTT

J: TRBJ2-1
D: TRBD1
size: medium-sized
V: TRBV6-1
CDR3: CASTKTGQQETQFF
DNA: TGTGCCAGCACTAAGACGGGACAGCAAGAGACCCAGTTCTTC

J: TRBJ2-2
D: TRBD1
size: .
V: TRBV6-1
CDR3: CASSPRDRTTGELFF
DNA: TGTGCCAGCAGCCCCCGGGACAGAACCACCGGGGAGCTGTTTTTT

J: TRBJ2-1
D: TRBD1
size: medium-sized
V: TRBV6-1
CDR3: CASSEEGHRQGMDEQFF
DNA: TGTGCCAGCAGTGAAGAAGGCCATAGACAGGGGATGGACGAGCAGTTCTTC

J: TRBJ2-1
D: .
size: once
V: TRBV6-1
CDR3: CASSEFWAGSSGEQFF
DNA: TGTGCCAGCAGTGAATTTTGGGCGGGAAGTTCAGGTGAGCAGTTCTTC

J: TRBJ2-1
D: TRBD2
size: medium-sized
V: TRBV6-6
CDR3: CASSYSPTSGYNEQFF
DNA: TGTGCCAGCAGTTACTCGCCGACTAGCGGTTACAATGAGCAGTTCTTC

J: TRBJ2-3
D: .
size: .
V: TRBV6-5
CDR3: CASSYSGGGEATQYF
DNA: TGTGCCAGCAGTTACTCGGGCGGGGGCGAGGCTACGCAGTATTTT

J: TRBJ2-7
D: .
size: medium-sized
V: TRBV6-6
CDR3: CASSYADFRWNEQYF
DNA: TGTGCCAGCAGTTACGCCGACTTCCGGTGGAACGAGCAGTACTTC

J: TRBJ2-1
D: TRBD1
size: few
V: TRBV6-6
CDR3: CASSYGQGHYNEQFF
DNA: TGTGCCAGCAGTTACGGACAGGGTCACTACAATGAGCAGTTCTTC

J: TRBJ2-7
D: .
size: few
V: TRBV10-3
CDR3: CAISEASGIGGNEQYF
DNA: TGTGCCATCAGTGAGGCTAGCGGAATCGGGGGCAATGAGCAGTACTTC

J: TRBJ2-3
D: TRBD2
size: few
V: TRBV6-1
CDR3: CASSEERGSTDTQYF
DNA: TGTGCCAGCAGTGAAGAGCGGGGGAGCACAGATACGCAGTATTTT

J: TRBJ2-7
D: TRBD2
size: many
V: TRBV6-1
CDR3: CATSPLAGANEQYF
DNA: TGTGCCACTTCCCCACTAGCGGGGGCCAATGAGCAGTACTTC

J: TRBJ2-5
D: TRBD2
size: .
V: TRBV28
CDR3: CASRKSGGAKETQYF
DNA: TGTGCCAGCAGGAAAAGCGGGGGGGCTAAAGAGACCCAGTACTTC

J: TRBJ1-2
D: .
size: .
V: TRBV6-1
CDR3: CASRDKGVYGYTF
DNA: TGTGCCAGCAGGGACAAGGGAGTCTATGGCTACACCTTC

J: TRBJ2-1
D: .
size: .
V: TRBV7-2
CDR3: CASSLGGQFKNIQFF
DNA: TGTGCCAGCAGCTTAGGAGGCCAGTTCAAAAACATTCAGTTCTTC

J: TRBJ2-1
D: .
size: .
V: TRBV6-5
CDR3: CASSYRRDSVAEQFF
DNA: TGTGCCAGCAGTTACCGGCGGGACAGCGTGGCCGAGCAGTTCTTC

J: TRBJ2-1
D: .
size: few
V: TRBV11-2
CDR3: CASSRQAGAKNIQFF
DNA: TGTGCCAGCAGCCGACAGGCGGGGGCCAAAAACATTCAGTTCTTC

J: TRBJ2-1
D: .
size: .
V: TRBV27
CDR3: CASRVGSEQFF
DNA: TGTGCCAGCAGAGTGGGAAGTGAGCAGTTCTTC

J: TRBJ2-7
D: TRBD2
size: many
V: TRBV7-3
CDR3: CASSAVTGGSYEQYF
DNA: TGTGCCAGCAGCGCAGTGACGGGGGGGTCCTACGAGCAGTACTTC

J: TRBJ2-7
D: .
size: .
V: TRBV4-1
CDR3: CASSQDEQEQYF
DNA: TGCGCCAGCAGCCAAGACGAGCAAGAGCAGTACTTC

J: TRBJ2-7
D: .
size: .
V: TRBV6-6
CDR3: CASSPGDSYEQYF
DNA: TGTGCCAGCAGCCCTGGCGACAGCTACGAGCAGTACTTC

J: TRBJ2-7
D: .
size: medium-sized
V: TRBV6-1
CDR3: CASSQNSRYEQYF
DNA: TGTGCCAGCAGTCAAAACTCCCGCTACGAGCAGTACTTC

J: TRBJ2-5
D: .
size: many
V: TRBV6-1
CDR3: CASFASAGSEQYF
DNA: TGTGCCAGCTTCGCATCCGCCGGCAGTGAGCAGTACTTC

J: TRBJ1-6
D: .
size: medium-sized
V: TRBV7-9
CDR3: CASSLGQPNSPLHF
DNA: TGTGCCAGCAGCTTAGGACAGCCTAACTCACCCCTCCACTTT